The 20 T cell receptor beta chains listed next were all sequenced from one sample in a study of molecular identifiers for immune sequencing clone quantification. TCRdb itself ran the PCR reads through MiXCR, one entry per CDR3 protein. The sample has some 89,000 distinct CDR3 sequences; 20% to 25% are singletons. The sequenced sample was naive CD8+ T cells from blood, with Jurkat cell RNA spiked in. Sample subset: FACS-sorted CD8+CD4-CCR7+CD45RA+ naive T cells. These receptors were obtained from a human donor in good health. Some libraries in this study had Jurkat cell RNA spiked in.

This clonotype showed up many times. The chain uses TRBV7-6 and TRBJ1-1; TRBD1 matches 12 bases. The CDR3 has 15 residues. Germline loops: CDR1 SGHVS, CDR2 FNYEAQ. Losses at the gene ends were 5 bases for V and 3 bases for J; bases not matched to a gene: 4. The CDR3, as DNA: TGTGCCAGCAGCACGGGACAGGGGGCTGACACTGAAGCTTTCTTT. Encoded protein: CASSTGQGADTEAFF.

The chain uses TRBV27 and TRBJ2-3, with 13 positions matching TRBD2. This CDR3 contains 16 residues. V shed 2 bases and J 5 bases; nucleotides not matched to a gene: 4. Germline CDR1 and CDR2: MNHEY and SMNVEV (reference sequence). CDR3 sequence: CASSLLLAGGVDTQYF. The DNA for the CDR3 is TGTGCCAGCAGTTTACTACTAGCGGGGGGGGTAGATACGCAGTATTTT.

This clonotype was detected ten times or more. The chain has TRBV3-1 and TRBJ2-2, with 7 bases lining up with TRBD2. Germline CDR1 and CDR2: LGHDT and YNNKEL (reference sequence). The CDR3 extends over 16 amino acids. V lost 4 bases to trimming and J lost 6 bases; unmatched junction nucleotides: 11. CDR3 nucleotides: TGTGCCAGCAGCCGACTCGGACTAGTTATCCCCGGGGAGCTGTTTTTT. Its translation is CASSRLGLVIPGELFF. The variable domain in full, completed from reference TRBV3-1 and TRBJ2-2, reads DTAVSQTPKYLVTQMGNDKSIKCEQNLGHDTMYWYKQDSKKFLKIMFSYNNKELIINETVPNRFSPKSPDKAHLNLHINSLELGDSAVYFCASSRLGLVIPGELFFGEGSRLTVL.

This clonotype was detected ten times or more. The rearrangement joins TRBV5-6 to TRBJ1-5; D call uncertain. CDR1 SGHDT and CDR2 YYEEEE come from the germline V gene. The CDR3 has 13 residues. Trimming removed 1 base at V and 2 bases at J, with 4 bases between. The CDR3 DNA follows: TGTGCCAGCAGCTTGTCAGGCAATCAGCCCCAGCATTTT. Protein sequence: CASSLSGNQPQHF. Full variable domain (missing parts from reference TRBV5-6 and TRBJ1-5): DAGVTQSPTHLIKTRGQQVTLRCSPKSGHDTVSWYQQALGQGPQFIFQYYEEEERQRGNFPDRFSGHQFPNYSSELNVNALLLGDSALYLCASSLSGNQPQHFGDGTRLSIL.

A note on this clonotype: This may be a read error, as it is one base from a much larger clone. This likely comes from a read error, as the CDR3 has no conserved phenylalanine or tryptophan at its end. The CDR3 spells CASSLETRQETQYS. In DNA form, the CDR3 reads TGTGCCAGCAGCTTAGAGACACGACAAGAGACCCAGTACTCC. The chain couples TRBV7-6 to TRBJ2-5; D gene unclear. Between the trimmed V and J ends, which lost 1 base and 2 bases, there was a span of 8 bases. The germline V gene has CDR1 SGHVS and CDR2 FNYEAQ. This CDR3 is 14 amino acids long.

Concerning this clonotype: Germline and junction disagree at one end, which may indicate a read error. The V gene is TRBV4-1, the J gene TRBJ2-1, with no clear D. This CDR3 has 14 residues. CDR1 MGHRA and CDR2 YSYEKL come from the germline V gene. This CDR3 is CANSQVTLTEEQFF. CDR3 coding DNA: TGCGCCAACAGCCAAGTTACGTTAACAGAGGAGCAGTTCTTC.

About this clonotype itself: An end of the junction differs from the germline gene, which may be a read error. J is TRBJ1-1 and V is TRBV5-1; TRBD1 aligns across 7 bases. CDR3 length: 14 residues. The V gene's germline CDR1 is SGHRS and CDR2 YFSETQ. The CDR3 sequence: CASSLIQGKTEALF. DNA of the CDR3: TGCGCCAGCAGCTTGATACAGGGGAAGACTGAAGCTCTCTTT.

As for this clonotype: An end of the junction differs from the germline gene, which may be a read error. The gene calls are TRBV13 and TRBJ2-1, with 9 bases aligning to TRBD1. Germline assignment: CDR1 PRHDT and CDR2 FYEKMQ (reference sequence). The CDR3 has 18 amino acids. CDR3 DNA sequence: TGTGCCAACAGCGCATTCATTTCCGGGACAGGGTCCCCCAATGAGCAGTTCTTC. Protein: CANSAFISGTGSPNEQFF.

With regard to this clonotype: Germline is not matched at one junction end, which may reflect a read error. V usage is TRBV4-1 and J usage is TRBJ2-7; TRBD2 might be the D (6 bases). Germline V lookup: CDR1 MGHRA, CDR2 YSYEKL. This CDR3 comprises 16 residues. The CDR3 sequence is CARSQEGGPPVYAPYF. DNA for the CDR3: TGCGCCCGCAGCCAAGAAGGAGGGCCTCCGGTCTACGCGCCGTACTTC.

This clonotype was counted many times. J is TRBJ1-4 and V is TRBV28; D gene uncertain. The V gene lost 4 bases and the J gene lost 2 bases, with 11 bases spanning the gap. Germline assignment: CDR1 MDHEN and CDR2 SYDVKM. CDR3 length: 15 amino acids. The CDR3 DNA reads TGTGCCAGCAGTTCCCCCCGGTGGACTAATGAAAAACTGTTTTTT. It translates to CASSSPRWTNEKLFF.

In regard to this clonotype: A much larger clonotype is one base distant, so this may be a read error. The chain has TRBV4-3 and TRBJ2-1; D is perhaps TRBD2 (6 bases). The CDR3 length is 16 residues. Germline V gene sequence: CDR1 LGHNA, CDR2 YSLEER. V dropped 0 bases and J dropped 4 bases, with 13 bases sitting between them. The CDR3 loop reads CASSQEIEGGYNEQFF. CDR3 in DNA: TGCGCCAGCAGCCAAGAGATCGAGGGAGGATACAATGAGCAGTTCTTC.

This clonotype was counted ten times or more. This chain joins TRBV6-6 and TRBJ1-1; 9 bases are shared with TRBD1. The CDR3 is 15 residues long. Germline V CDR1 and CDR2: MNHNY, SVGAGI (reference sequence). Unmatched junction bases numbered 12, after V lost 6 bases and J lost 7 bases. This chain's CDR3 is CASRPTRDRALEAFF. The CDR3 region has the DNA TGTGCCAGCAGGCCTACCCGGGACAGGGCCCTTGAAGCTTTCTTT.

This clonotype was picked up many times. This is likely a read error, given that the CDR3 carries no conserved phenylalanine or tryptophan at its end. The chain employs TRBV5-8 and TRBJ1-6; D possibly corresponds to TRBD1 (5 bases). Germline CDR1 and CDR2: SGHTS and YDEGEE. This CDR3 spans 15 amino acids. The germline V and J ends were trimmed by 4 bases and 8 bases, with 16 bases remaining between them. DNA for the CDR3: TGTGCCAGCAGCCCGATAAAGACAGATTATTCACCCCTCCACCTT. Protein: CASSPIKTDYSPLHL.

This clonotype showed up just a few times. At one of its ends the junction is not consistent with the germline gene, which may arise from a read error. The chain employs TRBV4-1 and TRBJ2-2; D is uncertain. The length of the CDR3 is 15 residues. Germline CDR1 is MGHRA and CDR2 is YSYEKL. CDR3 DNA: TGCGCCAGCTGCCAAGATGGGATAACGACCGGGGAGCTGTTTTTT. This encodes CASCQDGITTGELFF.

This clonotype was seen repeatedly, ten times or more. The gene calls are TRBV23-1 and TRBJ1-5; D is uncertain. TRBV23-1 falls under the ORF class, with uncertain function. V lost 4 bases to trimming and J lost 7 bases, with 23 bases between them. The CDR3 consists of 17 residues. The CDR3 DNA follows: TGCGCCAGCAGTCTTGAAGTCAGGCAGACGATAGAGCAGCCCCAGCATTTT. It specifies CASSLEVRQTIEQPQHF.

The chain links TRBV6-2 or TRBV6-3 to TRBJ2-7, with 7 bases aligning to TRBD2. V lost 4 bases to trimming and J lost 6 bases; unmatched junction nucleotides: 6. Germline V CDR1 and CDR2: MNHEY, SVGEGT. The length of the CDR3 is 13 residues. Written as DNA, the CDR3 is TGTGCCAGCAGTTTAGGCGGGAGCCTCGAGCAGTACTTC. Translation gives CASSLGGSLEQYF.

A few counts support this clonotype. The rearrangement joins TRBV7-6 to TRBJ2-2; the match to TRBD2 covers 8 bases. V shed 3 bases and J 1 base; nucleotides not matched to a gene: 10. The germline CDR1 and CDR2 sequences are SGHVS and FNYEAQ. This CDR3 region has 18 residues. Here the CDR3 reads CASSLSPVAGLNTGELFF. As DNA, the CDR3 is TGTGCCAGCAGCTTGTCTCCAGTAGCGGGGCTGAACACCGGGGAGCTGTTTTTT.

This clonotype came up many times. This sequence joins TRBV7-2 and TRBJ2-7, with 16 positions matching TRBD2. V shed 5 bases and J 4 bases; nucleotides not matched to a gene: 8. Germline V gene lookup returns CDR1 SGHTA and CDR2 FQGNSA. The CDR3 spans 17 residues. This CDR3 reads CASSPTGLAGGVYEQYF. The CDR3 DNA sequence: TGTGCCAGCAGCCCGACGGGACTAGCGGGAGGGGTATACGAGCAGTACTTC.

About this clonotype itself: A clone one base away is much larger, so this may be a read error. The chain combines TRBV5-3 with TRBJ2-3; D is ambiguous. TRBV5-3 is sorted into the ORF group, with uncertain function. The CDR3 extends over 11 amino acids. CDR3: CASSATDPQYF. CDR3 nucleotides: TGTGCCAGCAGCGCTACAGATCCGCAGTATTTT.

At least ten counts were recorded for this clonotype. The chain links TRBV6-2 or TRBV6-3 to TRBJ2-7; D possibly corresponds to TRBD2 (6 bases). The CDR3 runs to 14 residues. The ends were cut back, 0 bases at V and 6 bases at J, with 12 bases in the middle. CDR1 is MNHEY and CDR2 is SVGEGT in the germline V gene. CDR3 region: CASSYSSSVSEQYF. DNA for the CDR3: TGTGCCAGCAGTTACTCCTCTAGCGTGAGCGAGCAGTACTTC.